Following are 11 T cell receptor beta chains from one sample sequenced in a study of OX40 agonist ivuxolimab in advanced cancers. Assay used: immunoSEQ multiplex PCR; TCRdb lists only in-frame clones, some missing. The sample lists over 70,000 clones, roughly 80% occurring once. The sequencing here drew on CD4+ or CD8+ T cells sorted from blood, taken in a trial of the OX40 agonist ivuxolimab. These receptors all stem from an adult with an advanced solid tumor such as melanoma, head and neck, liver or kidney cancer.

This chain uses TRBV7-2 with TRBJ1-5; a weak D match, TRBD1 (5 bases). CDR3 length equals 17 residues. V was cut by 2 bases and J by 1 base, with 15 bases left in between. Germline assignment: CDR1 SGHTA and CDR2 FQGNSA. In DNA form, the CDR3 reads TGTGCCAGCAGCTTATGGGCTGGGACGCAGAGCAATCAGCCCCAGCATTTT. As protein: CASSLWAGTQSNQPQHF.

The J gene is TRBJ2-3, the V gene TRBV19; 11 nucleotides line up with TRBD2. V lost 3 bases to trimming and J lost 2 bases; unmatched junction nucleotides: 4. Germline CDR1 reads LNHDA; CDR2 reads SQIVND (reference sequence). The CDR3 extends over 16 amino acids. CDR3 sequence reads: CASSIGTSGFTDTQYF. In DNA form, the CDR3 reads TGTGCCAGTAGTATCGGGACTAGCGGATTCACAGATACGCAGTATTTT.

The chain joins TRBV4-2 to TRBJ1-1; maybe TRBD1 (5 bases). The ends were cut back, 1 base at V and 10 bases at J, with 7 bases in the middle. Germline assignment: CDR1 LGHNA and CDR2 YNFKEQ. This CDR3 comprises 11 residues. CDR3 nucleotide sequence: TGTGCCAGCAGCCAAGGACAGAGAGCTTTCTTT. Its protein is CASSQGQRAFF.

The chain is built from TRBV7-2 and TRBJ2-4; no firm D call. V lost 1 base and J lost 0, with 16 bases in between. Germline loops: CDR1 SGHTA, CDR2 FQGNSA. This CDR3 has 18 residues. CDR3 sequence reads: CASSLDVGTRVAKNIQYF. The DNA for the CDR3 is TGTGCCAGCAGCTTAGATGTGGGTACGAGAGTAGCCAAAAACATTCAGTACTTC.

The chain combines TRBV5-6 with TRBJ1-1; D call uncertain. Germline V gene data show CDR1 as SGHDT and CDR2 as YYEEEE. V was trimmed by 0 bases and J by 0 bases, leaving 9 bases between them. This CDR3 has 15 amino acids. The CDR3 here is CASSLGGNLNTEAFF. The CDR3 DNA is TGTGCCAGCAGCTTGGGCGGTAATTTGAACACTGAAGCTTTCTTT. The variable domain in full, completed from reference TRBV5-6 and TRBJ1-1, reads DAGVTQSPTHLIKTRGQQVTLRCSPKSGHDTVSWYQQALGQGPQFIFQYYEEEERQRGNFPDRFSGHQFPNYSSELNVNALLLGDSALYLCASSLGGNLNTEAFFGQGTRLTVV.

V is TRBV5-1 and J is TRBJ1-1; TRBD1 might be the D (5 bases). There are 16 residues in the CDR3. The V and J ends lost 0 bases and 0 bases respectively, with 12 bases between them. Looked up from germline, CDR1 is SGHRS and CDR2 is YFSETQ. The CDR3 loop reads CASSLVPQGMNTEAFF. The CDR3 bases are TGCGCCAGCAGCTTGGTCCCTCAGGGTATGAACACTGAAGCTTTCTTT.

The rearrangement joins TRBV5-5 to TRBJ1-2; 9 bases fit TRBD1. The length of the CDR3 is 16 residues. V trimming: 2 bases; J trimming: 1 base; junction bases outside the gene matches: 6. Germline V gives CDR1 SGHKS, CDR2 YYEKEE (reference sequence). The CDR3 spells CASSFIRDRVNYGYTF. As DNA, the CDR3 is TGTGCCAGCAGCTTTATTCGGGACAGGGTTAACTATGGCTACACCTTC.

The chain joins TRBV19 to TRBJ1-2; 7 bases are a match to TRBD1. The trim removed 7 bases at V and 2 bases at J, leaving 4 bases unmatched. This CDR3 comprises 13 residues. Germline CDR1 and CDR2: LNHDA and SQIVND (reference sequence). CDR3 nucleotides: TGTGCCAGTAAGGAGACAGGGAACTATGGCTACACCTTC. Translation: CASKETGNYGYTF. The whole variable domain, filled in from reference TRBV19 and TRBJ1-2, reads DGGITQSPKYLFRKEGQNVTLSCEQNLNHDAMYWYRQDPGQGLRLIYYSQIVNDFQKGDIAEGYSVSREKKESFPLTVTSAQKNPTAFYLCASKETGNYGYTFGSGTRLTVV.

This clone was counted a few times. This chain uses TRBV6-5 with TRBJ2-2; 8 bases are a match to TRBD2. CDR3 length equals 16 residues. Germline V gene lookup returns CDR1 MNHEY and CDR2 SVGAGI. The ends lost 3 bases at V and 5 bases at J; junction bases unmatched: 8. CDR3 protein: CASSYFRGGATGELFF. The CDR3, as DNA: TGTGCCAGCAGTTATTTCCGGGGGGGCGCGACCGGGGAGCTGTTTTTT.

The chain joins TRBV29-1 to TRBJ2-2; tentative D call: TRBD1 (6 bases). This CDR3 comprises 13 residues. The V end lost 7 bases, the J end lost 7 bases, and 16 bases lay between the germline ends. Germline lookup yields CDR1 SQVTM and CDR2 ANQGSEA. The DNA for the CDR3 is TGCAGCGCGGCTCCACAGGGCGGCGGGGAGCTGTTTTTT. It specifies CSAAPQGGGELFF.

The J gene is TRBJ2-5, the V gene TRBV29-1; D assignment may be TRBD1 or TRBD2 (5 bases each). CDR3 size: 14 residues. Germline CDR1 is SQVTM and CDR2 is ANQGSEA. V shed 6 bases and J shed 2 bases, with 16 bases lying between them. CDR3 region: CSVDLVRGQETQYF. CDR3 DNA: TGCAGCGTGGACCTAGTGAGGGGACAAGAGACCCAGTACTTC. The variable domain in full, completed from reference TRBV29-1 and TRBJ2-5, reads SAVISQKPSRDICQRGTSLTIQCQVDSQVTMMFWYRQQPGQSLTLIATANQGSEATYESGFVIDKFPISRPNLTFSTLTVSNMSPEDSSIYLCSVDLVRGQETQYFGPGTRLLVL.